This entry describes one TCR beta chain. The antigen is undetermined. The data derive from a study of naive and memory T cell subsets. Per the germline V gene, CDR1 is MNHNY and CDR2 is SVGAGI (reference sequence). The trim removed 2 bases at V and 3 bases at J, leaving 4 bases unmatched. This CDR3 is built from 15 residues. An equimolar mix of two oligonucleotides served as the beta constant-region primer for TRBC1 and TRBC2. Nested alpha and beta constant-region primers with the SP2 primer drove four PCR rounds on ligated cDNA. TCRdb re-derived calls from the UMI-ligation and nested PCR reads in MiXCR, one entry per CDR3 protein. This sample yields 130,000 to 150,000 distinct CDR3 sequences, of which more than 15% are seen a single time; more than 0.13% belongs to the top ten. Study-wide results and caveats: From naive to CM, EM and EMRA, diversity decreased and Gini increased. Over 85% of naive TCR sequences appeared only once after error correction, unlike memory subsets.

What was sequenced was naive CD4+ T cells from blood. The chain links TRBV6-6 to TRBJ2-3; 8 bases match TRBD1. This TCR came from a human donor in good health. CDR3 sequence reads: CASSYLDRETDTQYF. For the CDR3, the DNA is TGTGCCAGCAGTTACCTGGACAGGGAAACAGATACGCAGTATTTT.